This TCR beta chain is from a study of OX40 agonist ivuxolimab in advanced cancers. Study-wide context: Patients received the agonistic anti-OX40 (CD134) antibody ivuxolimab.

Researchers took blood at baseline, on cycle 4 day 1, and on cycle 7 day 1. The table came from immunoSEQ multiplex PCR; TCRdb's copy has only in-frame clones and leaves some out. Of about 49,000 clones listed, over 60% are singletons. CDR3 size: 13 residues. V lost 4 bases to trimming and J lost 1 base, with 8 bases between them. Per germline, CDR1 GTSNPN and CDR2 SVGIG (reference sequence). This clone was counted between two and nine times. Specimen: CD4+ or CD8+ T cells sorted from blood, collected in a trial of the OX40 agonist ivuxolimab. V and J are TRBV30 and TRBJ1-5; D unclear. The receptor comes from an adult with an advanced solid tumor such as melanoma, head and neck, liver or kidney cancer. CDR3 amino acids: CAWKGLSNQPQHF. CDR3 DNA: TGTGCCTGGAAGGGTTTAAGCAATCAGCCCCAGCATTTT.